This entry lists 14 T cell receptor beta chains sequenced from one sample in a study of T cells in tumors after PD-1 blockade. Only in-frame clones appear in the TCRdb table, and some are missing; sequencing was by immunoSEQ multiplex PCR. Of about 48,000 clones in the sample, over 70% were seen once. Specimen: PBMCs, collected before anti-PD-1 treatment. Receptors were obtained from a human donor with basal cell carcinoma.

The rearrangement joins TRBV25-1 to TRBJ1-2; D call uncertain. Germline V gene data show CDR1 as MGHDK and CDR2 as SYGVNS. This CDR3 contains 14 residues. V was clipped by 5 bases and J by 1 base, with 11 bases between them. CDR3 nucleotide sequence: TGTGCCAGCAGTCCGAGCGGGATTAACTATGGCTACACCTTC. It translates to CASSPSGINYGYTF.

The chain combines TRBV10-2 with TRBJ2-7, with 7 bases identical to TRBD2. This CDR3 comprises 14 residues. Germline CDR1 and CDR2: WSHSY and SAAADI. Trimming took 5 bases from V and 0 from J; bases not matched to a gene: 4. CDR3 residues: CASSSQRGSYEQYF. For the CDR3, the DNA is TGCGCCAGCAGTTCACAGCGGGGCTCCTACGAGCAGTACTTC.

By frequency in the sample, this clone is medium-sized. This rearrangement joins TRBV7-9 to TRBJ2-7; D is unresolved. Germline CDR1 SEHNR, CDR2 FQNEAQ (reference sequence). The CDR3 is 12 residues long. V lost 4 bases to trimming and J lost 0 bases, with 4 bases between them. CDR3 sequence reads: CASSSSSYEQYF. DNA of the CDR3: TGTGCCAGCAGCTCGAGCTCCTACGAGCAGTACTTC. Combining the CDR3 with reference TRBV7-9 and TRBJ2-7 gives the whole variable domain DTGVSQNPRHKITKRGQNVTFRCDPISEHNRLYWYRQTLGQGPEFLTYFQNEAQLEKSRLLSDRFSAERPKGSFSTLEIQRTEQGDSAMYLCASSSSSYEQYFGPGTRLTVT.

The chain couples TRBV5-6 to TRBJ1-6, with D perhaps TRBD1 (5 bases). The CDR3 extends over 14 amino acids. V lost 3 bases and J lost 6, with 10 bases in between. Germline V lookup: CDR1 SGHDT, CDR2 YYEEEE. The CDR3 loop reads CASSWGRSNSPLHF. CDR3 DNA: TGTGCCAGCAGCTGGGGACGGTCTAATTCACCCCTCCACTTT. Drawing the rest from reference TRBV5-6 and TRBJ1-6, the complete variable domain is DAGVTQSPTHLIKTRGQQVTLRCSPKSGHDTVSWYQQALGQGPQFIFQYYEEEERQRGNFPDRFSGHQFPNYSSELNVNALLLGDSALYLCASSWGRSNSPLHFGNGTRLTVT.

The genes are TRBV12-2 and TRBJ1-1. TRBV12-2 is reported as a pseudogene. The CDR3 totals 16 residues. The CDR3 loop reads CASRPQGDRMNTEAFF. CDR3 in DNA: TGTGCAAGTCGCCCTCAAGGGGACCGCATGAACACTGAAGCTTTCTTT.

CDR3: CATRTLLNPGQSNQPQHF. CDR3 nucleotides: TGTGCCACCAGGACACTTTTAAACCCGGGGCAGAGCAATCAGCCCCAGCATTTT. The chain joins TRBV24-1 to TRBJ1-5; TRBD1 is a possible D gene (5 bases). Germline V gives CDR1 KGHDR, CDR2 SFDVKD. The CDR3 has 18 amino acids. V was cut by 7 bases and J by 1 base, with 22 bases left in between.

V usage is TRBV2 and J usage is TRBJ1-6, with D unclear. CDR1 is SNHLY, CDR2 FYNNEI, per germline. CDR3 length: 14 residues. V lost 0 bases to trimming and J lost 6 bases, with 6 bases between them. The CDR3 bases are TGTGCCAGCAGTGAAGCGCGGTTTAATTCACCCCTCCACTTT. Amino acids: CASSEARFNSPLHF.

The CDR3: CASSGRTDRATGELFF. DNA for the CDR3: TGTGCCAGCAGCGGCCGGACGGACAGGGCCACCGGGGAGCTGTTTTTT. The V gene is TRBV6-6, the J gene TRBJ2-2; 8 bases line up with TRBD1. Per germline, CDR1 MNHNY and CDR2 SVGAGI (reference sequence). This CDR3 region has 16 residues. V trimming: 6 bases; J trimming: 4 bases; junction bases outside the gene matches: 10.

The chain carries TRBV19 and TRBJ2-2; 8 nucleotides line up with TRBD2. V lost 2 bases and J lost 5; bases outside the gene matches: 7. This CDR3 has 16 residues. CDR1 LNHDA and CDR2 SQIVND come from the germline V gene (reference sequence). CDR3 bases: TGTGCCAGTAGTATAAACGGGGGGGCGGAGACCGGGGAGCTGTTTTTT. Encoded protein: CASSINGGAETGELFF.

CDR3 sequence (DNA): TGTGCCAGCAGCTTAGACAGTATGGTCTACGAGCAGTACTTC. Amino acid sequence: CASSLDSMVYEQYF. V is TRBV5-6 and J is TRBJ2-7; TRBD1 might be the D (5 bases). Germline CDR1 SGHDT, CDR2 YYEEEE. This CDR3 spans 14 amino acids. V was trimmed by 2 bases and J by 3 bases, leaving 12 bases between them.

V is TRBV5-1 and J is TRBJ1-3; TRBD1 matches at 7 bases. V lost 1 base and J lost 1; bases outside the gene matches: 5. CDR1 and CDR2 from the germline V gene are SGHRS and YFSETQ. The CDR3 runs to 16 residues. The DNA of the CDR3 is TGCGCCAGCAGCTTGTTTACAGGGGATTCTGGAAACACCATATATTTT. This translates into CASSLFTGDSGNTIYF.

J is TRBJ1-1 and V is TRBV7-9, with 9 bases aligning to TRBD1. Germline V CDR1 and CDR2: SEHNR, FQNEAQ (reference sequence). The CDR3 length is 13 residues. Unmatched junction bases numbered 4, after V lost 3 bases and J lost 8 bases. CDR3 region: CASSLGDRAEAFF. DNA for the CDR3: TGTGCCAGCAGCTTGGGGGACAGGGCAGAAGCTTTCTTT. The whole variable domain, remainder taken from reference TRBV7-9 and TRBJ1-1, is DTGVSQNPRHKITKRGQNVTFRCDPISEHNRLYWYRQTLGQGPEFLTYFQNEAQLEKSRLLSDRFSAERPKGSFSTLEIQRTEQGDSAMYLCASSLGDRAEAFFGQGTRLTVV.

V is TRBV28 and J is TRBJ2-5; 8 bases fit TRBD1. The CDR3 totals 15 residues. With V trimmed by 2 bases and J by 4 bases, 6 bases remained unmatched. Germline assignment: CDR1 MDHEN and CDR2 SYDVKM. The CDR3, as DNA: TGTGCCAGCAGTTTAATTGGACAGGGAGGAGAGACCCAGTACTTC. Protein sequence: CASSLIGQGGETQYF.

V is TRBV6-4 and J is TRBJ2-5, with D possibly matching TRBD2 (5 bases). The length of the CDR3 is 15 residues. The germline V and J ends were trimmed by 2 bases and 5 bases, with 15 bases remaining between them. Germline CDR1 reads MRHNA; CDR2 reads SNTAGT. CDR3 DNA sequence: TGTGCCAGCAGTGACACGACGTCGGGATTCGAGACCCAGTACTTC. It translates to CASSDTTSGFETQYF.